Below, 23 T cell receptor beta chains from the same sample are listed, as sequenced in a study of long-term antiretroviral therapy in people with HIV. The libraries were made with immunoSEQ v3.0 at survey level. Produced via immunoSEQ multiplex PCR; TCRdb's table is partial and in-frame only. Of 20,000 to 30,000 clones in the sample, 86% were seen once. Material: unsorted PBMCs, obtained 2.6 to 2.8 years after starting antiretroviral therapy. All receptors come from a man aged 35-49 years with HIV.

In DNA, the CDR3 is TGCGCCAGCGGTCCGGGACAGGGTAATTCACCCCTCCACTTT. Amino acid sequence: CASGPGQGNSPLHF. The J gene is TRBJ1-6, the V gene TRBV5-1; 9 positions match TRBD1. V lost 7 bases and J lost 6; bases outside the gene matches: 5. The germline gives CDR1 SGHRS, CDR2 YFSETQ. CDR3 length: 14 amino acids. The entire variable domain, with the rest obtained from reference TRBV5-1 and TRBJ1-6, is as follows: KAGVTQTPRYLIKTRGQQVTLSCSPISGHRSVSWYQQTPGQGLQFLFEYFSETQRNKGNFPGRFSGRQFSNSRSEMNVSTLELGDSALYLCASGPGQGNSPLHFGNGTRLTVT.

The rearrangement uses TRBV5-1 and TRBJ1-2, with TRBD1 identical over 11 bases. There are 14 residues in the CDR3. CDR1 is SGHRS, CDR2 YFSETQ, per germline. The ends lost 4 bases at V and 11 bases at J; junction bases unmatched: 10. The CDR3 coding sequence is TGCGCCAGCAGCCACGGACAGGGGGCCCCTTTTTACACCTTC. It is translated as CASSHGQGAPFYTF. The full variable domain, with the rest looked up from reference TRBV5-1 and TRBJ1-2, is KAGVTQTPRYLIKTRGQQVTLSCSPISGHRSVSWYQQTPGQGLQFLFEYFSETQRNKGNFPGRFSGRQFSNSRSEMNVSTLELGDSALYLCASSHGQGAPFYTFGSGTRLTVV.

The rearrangement joins TRBV2 to TRBJ1-3, with D unresolved. This CDR3 has 17 amino acids. Germline V CDR1 and CDR2: SNHLY, FYNNEI. Trimming removed 2 bases at V and 0 bases at J, with 14 bases between. The CDR3 DNA reads as TGTGCCAGCAGTGAAACACCCCCGGGGAGCTCTGGAAACACCATATATTTT. Residues: CASSETPPGSSGNTIYF.

The V call is TRBV30, the J call TRBJ1-5, with 8 bases that match TRBD1. Germline loops: CDR1 GTSNPN, CDR2 SVGIG (reference sequence). The ends lost 1 base at V and 3 bases at J; junction bases unmatched: 2. The length of the CDR3 is 14 residues. Written as DNA, the CDR3 is TGTGCCTGGAGTGAGGACAGGGACAATCAGCCCCAGCATTTT. The encoded protein is CAWSEDRDNQPQHF.

V gene TRBV6-6 combines with J gene TRBJ2-5; D might be TRBD1 or TRBD2, each matching 5 bases. Germline CDR1 reads MNHNY; CDR2 reads SVGAGI (reference sequence). The germline V and J ends were trimmed by 8 bases and 1 base, with 11 bases remaining between them. This CDR3 spans 13 amino acids. CDR3 in DNA: TGTGCCAGCCACTCCGGGGCCCAAGAGACCCAGTACTTC. It codes for CASHSGAQETQYF.

The V call is TRBV28, the J call TRBJ2-1; the match to TRBD2 covers 9 bases. Per germline, CDR1 MDHEN and CDR2 SYDVKM. The CDR3 contains 18 residues. Trimming took 4 bases from V and 0 from J; bases not matched to a gene: 10. CDR3 in DNA: TGTGCCAGCAGTTCCGGGGTAGCGGGGGTGGTCTCCTACAATGAGCAGTTCTTC. It translates to CASSSGVAGVVSYNEQFF. Full variable domain (missing parts from reference TRBV28 and TRBJ2-1): DVKVTQSSRYLVKRTGEKVFLECVQDMDHENMFWYRQDPGLGLRLIYFSYDVKMKEKGDIPEGYSVSREKKERFSLILESASTNQTSMYLCASSSGVAGVVSYNEQFFGPGTRLTVL.

This clone is labeled medium-sized. V gene TRBV7-2 combines with J gene TRBJ2-1, with D perhaps TRBD1 (5 bases). The CDR3 is 14 amino acids. Germline CDR1 SGHTA, CDR2 FQGNSA. Trimming cost V 1 base and J 4 bases, with 8 bases left between them. Here the CDR3 reads CASSLGGVYNEQFF. The DNA of the CDR3 is TGTGCCAGCAGCTTAGGGGGCGTGTACAATGAGCAGTTCTTC.

A single count supports this clone. The chain is built from TRBV5-4 and TRBJ1-3; 8 bases are a match to TRBD1. CDR1 and CDR2 (germline): SGHNT, YYREEE (reference sequence). Unmatched junction bases numbered 4, after V lost 2 bases and J lost 0 bases. The CDR3 loop spans 16 amino acids. CDR3 sequence reads: CASSFYRGSSGNTIYF. The DNA for the CDR3 is TGTGCCAGCAGCTTTTACAGGGGGAGCTCTGGAAACACCATATATTTT.

This sequence joins TRBV9 and TRBJ2-1; 10 bases fit TRBD2. Germline CDR1 SGDLS, CDR2 YYNGEE. V lost 0 bases to trimming and J lost 13 bases; unmatched junction nucleotides: 7. This CDR3 is built from 14 residues. The CDR3 nucleotides are TGTGCCAGCAGCGTAGACGGTAGCGGGGGGACACAGTTCTTC. It translates to CASSVDGSGGTQFF.

The chain links TRBV7-2 to TRBJ2-7; the D gene is possibly TRBD2 (7 bases). In germline, CDR1 is SGHTA, CDR2 FQGNSA. The CDR3 is made up of 16 amino acids. V lost 1 base to trimming and J lost 2 bases, with 15 bases between them. The CDR3 nucleotides are TGTGCCAGCAGCTTAGGCGCGCGGGGGCCGACCTACGAGCAGTACTTC. Translated: CASSLGARGPTYEQYF. The full variable domain, rest sourced from reference TRBV7-2 and TRBJ2-7, is GAGVSQSPSNKVTEKGKDVELRCDPISGHTALYWYRQSLGQGLEFLIYFQGNSAPDKSGLPSDRFSAERTGGSVSTLTIQRTQQEDSAVYLCASSLGARGPTYEQYFGPGTRLTVT.

V is TRBV6-5 and J is TRBJ2-3; TRBD2 matches at 7 bases. Trimming cost V 0 bases and J 2 bases; bases outside gene matches: 2. This CDR3 comprises 15 residues. Germline V gives CDR1 MNHEY, CDR2 SVGAGI. The CDR3, as DNA: TGTGCCAGCAGTTACTCGGGAGGGACCACAGATACGCAGTATTTT. Translated, it gives CASSYSGGTTDTQYF.

The chain links TRBV4-2 to TRBJ2-5, with 10 nucleotides matching TRBD1. The ends lost 3 bases at V and 5 bases at J; junction bases unmatched: 12. The CDR3 length is 17 residues. CDR1 is LGHNA and CDR2 is YNFKEQ in the germline V gene. The CDR3 sequence: CASSQETLTGGEETQYF. In DNA form, the CDR3 reads TGTGCCAGCAGCCAGGAGACACTGACAGGGGGCGAGGAGACCCAGTACTTC.

This chain uses TRBV7-8 with TRBJ2-1, with a tentative D call TRBD2 (6 bases). This CDR3 is built from 14 residues. CDR1 is SGHVS and CDR2 is FQNEAQ in the germline V gene. V lost 7 bases and J lost 0, with 10 bases in between. The CDR3: CASNSGSSYNEQFF. The CDR3 DNA reads TGTGCCAGCAATAGCGGCTCCTCCTACAATGAGCAGTTCTTC. The full variable domain, completed using reference TRBV7-8 and TRBJ2-1, is GAGVSQSPRYKVAKRGQDVALRCDPISGHVSLFWYQQALGQGPEFLTYFQNEAQLDKSGLPSDRFFAERPEGSVSTLKIQRTQQEDSAVYLCASNSGSSYNEQFFGPGTRLTVL.

The J gene is TRBJ1-2, the V gene TRBV19; D gene uncertain. Germline V gives CDR1 LNHDA, CDR2 SQIVND (reference sequence). Trimming left V 3 bases short and J 4 bases short, with 18 bases between. The CDR3 runs 16 residues. CDR3 coding DNA: TGTGCCAGTAGTATCCCGACACCCCCGACGGGCTATGGCTACACCTTC. This translates into CASSIPTPPTGYGYTF.

This chain uses TRBV11-2 with TRBJ2-5; D tentatively reads TRBD1 or TRBD2 (5 bases each). The ends were cut back, 1 base at V and 7 bases at J, with 16 bases in the middle. The CDR3 has 15 residues. Germline CDR1 is SGHAT and CDR2 is FQNNGV. Here the CDR3 DNA reads TGTGCCAGCAGCTTAGGTGGGACCACCTTAGGGACCCAGTACTTC. This encodes CASSLGGTTLGTQYF.

This clone was observed a single time. The CDR3 DNA is TGTGCCAGCACTGGGACACTGAACACTGAAGCTTTCTTT. Translating it yields CASTGTLNTEAFF. The V and J genes are TRBV27 and TRBJ1-1, with D maybe TRBD1 (6 bases). This CDR3 comprises 13 residues. V gave up 7 bases and J gave up 0 bases, with 9 bases separating them. Germline assignment: CDR1 MNHEY and CDR2 SMNVEV (reference sequence).

The gene calls are TRBV2 and TRBJ2-5, with TRBD2 matching over 15 bases. Losses at the gene ends were 7 bases for V and 4 bases for J; bases not matched to a gene: 16. Germline assignment: CDR1 SNHLY and CDR2 FYNNEI. CDR3 size: 19 residues. CDR3 in DNA: TGTGCCAGCATTCTTCCCGGGACTAGCGGGGGGTTAAGTCGAGAGACCCAGTACTTC. It encodes CASILPGTSGGLSRETQYF. The whole variable domain, remainder taken from reference TRBV2 and TRBJ2-5, is EPEVTQTPSHQVTQMGQEVILRCVPISNHLYFYWYRQILGQKVEFLVSFYNNEISEKSEIFDDQFSVERPDGSNFTLKIRSTKLEDSAMYFCASILPGTSGGLSRETQYFGPGTRLLVL.

Judged by abundance, this clone is medium-sized. The V and J genes are TRBV19 and TRBJ2-7; 10 bases are shared with TRBD1. The germline gives CDR1 LNHDA, CDR2 SQIVND (reference sequence). CDR3 length: 17 residues. V lost 5 bases to trimming and J lost 0 bases; unmatched junction nucleotides: 10. CDR3 coding DNA: TGTGCCAGTAGTCCTTTGGGGGGGACAGGGGACTCCTACGAGCAGTACTTC. This sequence encodes CASSPLGGTGDSYEQYF.

The chain links TRBV28 to TRBJ2-7, with D perhaps TRBD1 (6 bases). Germline lookup yields CDR1 MDHEN and CDR2 SYDVKM. Trimming left V 7 bases short and J 2 bases short, with 15 bases between. The length of the CDR3 is 14 residues. The CDR3 protein is CASNTGPVTYEQYF. Here the CDR3 DNA reads TGTGCCAGCAATACAGGGCCTGTGACCTACGAGCAGTACTTC.

In its sample, this clone was seen once. The chain links TRBV7-9 to TRBJ2-2; 9 nucleotides align to TRBD1. Germline V gene lookup returns CDR1 SEHNR and CDR2 FQNEAQ (reference sequence). The CDR3 consists of 17 residues. V lost 4 bases, J lost 8 bases, and 14 bases stayed unmatched. Written as DNA, the CDR3 is TGTGCCAGCAGCTCTTTCGGGACAGGGACCCGTAATGGGGAGCTGTTTTTT. This translates into CASSSFGTGTRNGELFF.

The rearrangement joins TRBV27 to TRBJ2-2; D possibly matches TRBD1 or TRBD2 (5 bases each). This CDR3 spans 17 amino acids. Germline CDR1 MNHEY, CDR2 SMNVEV (reference sequence). Trimming removed 0 bases at V and 5 bases at J, with 16 bases between. Written as DNA, the CDR3 is TGTGCCAGCAGTTTATCCGGCGGCAGGGTAGCGACCGGGGAGCTGTTTTTT. Translating gives CASSLSGGRVATGELFF.

This clone has just a few counts. J is TRBJ2-3 and V is TRBV9, with 9 nucleotides matching TRBD2. The CDR3 extends over 16 amino acids. V was pared by 0 bases and J by 6 bases, with 8 bases of the junction left unmatched. Germline loops: CDR1 SGDLS, CDR2 YYNGEE. CDR3 in DNA: TGTGCCAGCAGCGTAGATCCAGCGGGGGGATCGGATACGCAGTATTTT. Translation: CASSVDPAGGSDTQYF.

This chain connects TRBV28 to TRBJ2-7; D is uncertain. Germline values: CDR1 MDHEN, CDR2 SYDVKM. Trimming left V 3 bases short and J 3 bases short, with 15 bases between. This CDR3 has 15 residues. CDR3 DNA: TGTGCCAGCAGTTTTAACGTGGGTCGTGTCTACGAGCAGTACTTC. It specifies CASSFNVGRVYEQYF.